The 13 T cell receptor beta chains listed next were all sequenced from one sample in a study of response to subunit inactivated influenza vaccine. TCRdb reanalysed the RT-PCR reads using MiXCR and keeps one entry per CDR3 protein. Found here are a few hundred thousand distinct CDR3 sequences, approximately 11% of them singletons; the top ten hold about an eighth. The sample was PBMCs from blood, taken 45 days after vaccination. The receptors shown here come from a man aged 45-65 years who received an inactivated influenza vaccine.

This clonotype appeared many times. This chain uses TRBV12-3 or TRBV12-4 with TRBJ2-5, with 8 bases fitting TRBD2. The length of the CDR3 is 15 residues. Trimming at V came to 6 bases and at J to 1 base, leaving 7 bases not matched to a gene. This CDR3 is CASSIAAGGQETQYF. CDR3 coding DNA: TGTGCCAGCAGCATCGCTGCGGGGGGCCAAGAGACCCAGTACTTC.

This sequence joins TRBV6-5 and TRBJ1-2; D is uncertain. Per the germline V gene, CDR1 is MNHEY and CDR2 is SVGAGI. With 2 bases removed from V and 8 bases from J, the gap between germline ends came to 6 bases. This CDR3 comprises 11 residues. DNA for the CDR3: TGTGCCAGCAGTTACAACGGAGGCTACACCTTC. This encodes CASSYNGGYTF.

This clonotype was counted ten times or more. This sequence joins TRBV7-2 and TRBJ2-3; unclear D gene. V lost 3 bases to trimming and J lost 3 bases, with 13 bases between them. Germline assignment: CDR1 SGHTA and CDR2 FQGNSA. CDR3 length: 15 residues. CDR3 in DNA: TGTGCCAGCAGCTTTAAAGTAGCTCGGACAGATACGCAGTATTTT. Amino acid sequence: CASSFKVARTDTQYF.

This clonotype appeared a few times. In DNA form, the CDR3 reads TGTGCCACCAGCAGAGGGCTAGGGACTAGCGATAGCTCCTACAATGAGCAGTTCTTC. Protein: CATSRGLGTSDSSYNEQFF. The chain recombines TRBV15 with TRBJ2-1; 10 bases match TRBD2. The length of the CDR3 is 19 residues. Germline V gene sequence: CDR1 LNHNV, CDR2 YYDKDF (reference sequence). V was clipped by 1 base and J by 0 bases; unmatched bases: 9.

This clonotype was seen ten or more times. This chain links TRBV20-1 with TRBJ1-6; possible D gene TRBD1, 6 bases. V was pared by 0 bases and J by 10 bases, with 7 bases between. The CDR3 runs 12 residues. The V gene's germline CDR1 is DFQATT and CDR2 SNEGSKA (reference sequence). This CDR3 reads CSAREGGSPLHF. The CDR3 DNA is TGCAGTGCTAGAGAAGGGGGATCACCCCTCCACTTT.

This clonotype was seen a few times. The CDR3, as DNA: TGCGCCAGCAGCTTGGGCCCCGCGACTAGCGGTTACAATGAGCAGTTCTTC. It translates to CASSLGPATSGYNEQFF. V and J are TRBV5-1 and TRBJ2-1, with 9 nucleotides matching TRBD2. The CDR3 length is 17 residues. After removal of 0 bases from V and 4 bases from J, the junction contained 8 bases not matched to a gene. Germline-derived CDR1 and CDR2 are SGHRS and YFSETQ.

As regards this clonotype: A much larger clone lies one base from this, so it may be a read error. The chain carries TRBV10-2 and TRBJ2-3; maybe TRBD2 (6 bases). Trimming cost V 6 bases and J 0 bases, with 13 bases left between them. This CDR3 region has 15 residues. CDR1 and CDR2 (germline): WSHSY, SAAADI. The CDR3 loop reads CASRVKRGSTDTQYF. DNA of the CDR3: TGCGCCAGCAGAGTAAAACGGGGGAGCACAGATACGCAGTATTTT.

The chain couples TRBV20-1 to TRBJ2-7, with 8 bases that match TRBD1. From germline, CDR1 is DFQATT and CDR2 SNEGSKA (reference sequence). The junction had 8 bases not matched to a gene; V was cut back by 3 bases and J by 4 bases. The CDR3 runs to 14 residues. CDR3: CSARWAGGVYEQYF. The CDR3 nucleotides are TGCAGTGCTAGGTGGGCAGGGGGCGTATACGAGCAGTACTTC.

This clonotype was counted many times. This chain connects TRBV12-3 or TRBV12-4 to TRBJ2-5, with 13 nucleotides matching TRBD2. The trim removed 6 bases at V and 5 bases at J, leaving 6 bases unmatched. The CDR3 loop spans 15 amino acids. The CDR3, as DNA: TGTGCCAGCAGCACACTAGCGGGGGGGCGCGAGACCCAGTACTTC. This gives the protein CASSTLAGGRETQYF.

This chain's CDR3 is CASSQDRSRATQYF. In nucleotides, the CDR3 is TGTGCCAGCAGCCAAGATCGGAGCCGGGCGACCCAGTACTTC. The V gene is TRBV14, the J gene TRBJ2-5; D not resolved. Germline V gives CDR1 SGHDN, CDR2 FVKESK. The ends were cut back, 0 bases at V and 7 bases at J, with 12 bases in the middle. The CDR3 totals 14 residues.

This chain connects TRBV7-9 to TRBJ2-1; tentatively, D is TRBD2 (5 bases). The CDR3 consists of 17 residues. Trimming pared 4 bases from V and 0 bases from J, leaving 16 bases between. CDR1 is SEHNR, CDR2 FQNEAQ, per germline (reference sequence). The CDR3 DNA reads as TGTGCCAGCAGCTCCCGCCCAGCGGCCTCCTCCTACAATGAGCAGTTCTTC. Protein product: CASSSRPAASSYNEQFF.

This clonotype was seen only a few times. This chain uses TRBV10-3 with TRBJ1-2; 7 bases match TRBD1. CDR3 size: 13 residues. Germline CDR1 reads ENHRY; CDR2 reads SYGVKD. Trimming at V came to 6 bases and at J to 3 bases, leaving 4 bases not matched to a gene. As DNA, the CDR3 is TGTGCCATCAGCTCCGGGACAGACTATGGCTACACCTTC. It codes for CAISSGTDYGYTF.

This chain links TRBV20-1 with TRBJ2-5, with D tentatively TRBD2 (5 bases). The CDR3 spans 14 residues. The V gene lost 6 bases and the J gene lost 5 bases, with 19 bases spanning the gap. The germline gives CDR1 DFQATT, CDR2 SNEGSKA (reference sequence). DNA of the CDR3: TGCAGTGCAGACCTTTTCATGGGAGCGGAGACCCAGTACTTC. Translation: CSADLFMGAETQYF.